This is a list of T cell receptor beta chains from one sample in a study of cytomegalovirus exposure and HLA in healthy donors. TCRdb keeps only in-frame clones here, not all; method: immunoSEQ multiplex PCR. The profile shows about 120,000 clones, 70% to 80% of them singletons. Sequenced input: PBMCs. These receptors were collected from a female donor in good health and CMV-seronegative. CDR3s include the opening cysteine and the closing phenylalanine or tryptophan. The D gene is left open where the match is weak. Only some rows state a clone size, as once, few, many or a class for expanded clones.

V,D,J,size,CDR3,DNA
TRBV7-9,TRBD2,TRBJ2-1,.,CASSLSGLAGVGGEQFF,TGTGCCAGCAGCTTATCGGGACTAGCGGGGGTGGGGGGTGAGCAGTTCTTC
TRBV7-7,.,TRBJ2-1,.,CASSSGQSNEQFF,TGTGCCAGCAGCTCGGGACAAAGTAATGAGCAGTTCTTC
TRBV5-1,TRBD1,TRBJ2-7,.,CASSLEGTGGSYEQYF,TGCGCCAGCAGCTTGGAGGGGACAGGGGGCTCCTACGAGCAGTACTTC
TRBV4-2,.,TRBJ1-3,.,CASSLSGSSGNTIYF,TGTGCCAGCAGTCTCTCTGGGAGCTCTGGAAACACCATATATTTT
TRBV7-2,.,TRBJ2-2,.,CASSLIEGTGELFF,TGTGCCAGCAGCTTAATAGAGGGCACCGGGGAGCTGTTTTTT
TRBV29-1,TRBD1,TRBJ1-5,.,CSVRTGWDQPQHF,TGCAGCGTTCGGACAGGGTGGGATCAGCCCCAGCATTTT
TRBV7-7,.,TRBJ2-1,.,CASSLGANNEQFF,TGTGCCAGCAGCTTGGGGGCCAACAATGAGCAGTTCTTC
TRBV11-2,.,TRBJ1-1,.,CAIDYLRPPNWHTEAFF,TGTGCCATCGACTACCTCCGACCCCCTAATTGGCACACTGAAGCTTTCTTT
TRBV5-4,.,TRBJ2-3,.,CASSLGGSGGLDTQYF,TGTGCCAGCAGCTTGGGGGGGTCTGGGGGGTTGGATACGCAGTATTTT
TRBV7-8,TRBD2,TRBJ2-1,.,CASSLAGGGALDEQFF,TGTGCCAGCAGCTTAGCGGGGGGGGGAGCTCTCGATGAGCAGTTCTTC
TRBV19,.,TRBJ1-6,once,CASSTGYNSPLHF,TGTGCCAGTAGTACAGGGTATAATTCACCCCTCCACTTT
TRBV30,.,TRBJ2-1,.,CAWDLGQTNEQFF,TGTGCCTGGGACCTGGGGCAGACCAATGAGCAGTTCTTC
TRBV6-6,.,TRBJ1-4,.,CASSRGPGLRGEKLFF,TGTGCCAGCAGTCGCGGGCCGGGGTTAAGAGGTGAAAAACTGTTTTTT
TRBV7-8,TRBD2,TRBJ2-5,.,CASSYPSGGVETQYF,TGTGCCAGCAGCTACCCTAGCGGGGGGGTGGAGACCCAGTACTTC
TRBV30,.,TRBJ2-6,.,CAWRQVRGANVLTF,TGTGCCTGGCGACAGGTCCGGGGGGCCAACGTCCTGACTTTC
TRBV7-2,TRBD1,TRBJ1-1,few,CASSPGQGRGNTEAFF,TGTGCCAGCAGCCCCGGACAGGGTCGGGGGAACACTGAAGCTTTCTTT
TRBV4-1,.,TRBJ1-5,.,CAISRELGQPQHF,TGCGCCATTTCCCGGGAGCTTGGCCAGCCCCAGCATTTT
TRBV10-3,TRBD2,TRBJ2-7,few,CAIRDGLAGSSYEQYF,TGTGCCATCAGGGACGGCCTAGCGGGGTCCTCCTACGAGCAGTACTTC
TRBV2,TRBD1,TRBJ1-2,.,CASSEDGAGGTENYGYTF,TGTGCCAGCAGTGAAGATGGAGCAGGGGGCACTGAAAACTATGGCTACACCTTC
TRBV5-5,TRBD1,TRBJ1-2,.,CASSPGQGARGYTF,TGTGCCAGCAGCCCCGGACAGGGGGCGCGGGGCTACACCTTC
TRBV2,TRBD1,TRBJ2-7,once,CASSRTGYYEQYF,TGTGCCAGCAGCCGGACAGGCTACTACGAGCAGTACTTC
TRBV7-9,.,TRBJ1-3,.,CASSGARQDFSGNTIYF,TGTGCCAGCAGCGGAGCTCGGCAGGACTTCTCTGGAAACACCATATATTTT
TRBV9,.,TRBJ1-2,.,CASSPWEGDYGYTF,TGTGCCAGCAGCCCCTGGGAGGGGGACTATGGCTACACCTTC
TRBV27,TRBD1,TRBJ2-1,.,CASQEVGYRGAYNEQFF,TGTGCCAGCCAAGAGGTTGGGTACAGGGGAGCCTACAATGAGCAGTTCTTC
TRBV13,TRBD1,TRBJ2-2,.,CASSLVGGYTGELFF,TGTGCCAGCAGCTTAGTAGGGGGCTACACCGGGGAGCTGTTTTTT
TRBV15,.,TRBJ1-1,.,CATSRDLSVTEAFF,TGTGCCACCAGCAGAGATTTATCGGTCACTGAAGCTTTCTTT
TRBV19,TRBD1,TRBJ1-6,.,CASSTDRERNSPLHF,TGTGCCAGTAGTACGGACAGGGAAAGGAATTCACCCCTCCACTTT
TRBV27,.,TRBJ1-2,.,CASSKTENYGYTF,TGTGCCAGCAGTAAAACAGAAAACTATGGCTACACCTTC
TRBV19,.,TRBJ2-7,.,CASSTFNEQYF,TGTGCCAGTAGTACGTTTAACGAGCAGTACTTC
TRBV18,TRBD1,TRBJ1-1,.,CASSPATGFTEAFF,TGTGCCAGCTCACCGGCGACAGGGTTCACTGAAGCTTTCTTT
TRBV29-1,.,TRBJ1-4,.,CSACTRWTGGGKLFF,TGCAGTGCCTGTACCCGGTGGACGGGAGGAGGAAAACTGTTTTTT
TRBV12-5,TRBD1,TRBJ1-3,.,CASGAPGTGAGNTIYF,TGTGCTAGTGGTGCACCCGGGACAGGGGCGGGAAACACCATATATTTT
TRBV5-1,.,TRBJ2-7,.,CASSLPRDTESLVYEQYF,TGCGCCAGCAGCTTGCCCCGGGACACGGAGAGTCTCGTCTACGAGCAGTACTTC
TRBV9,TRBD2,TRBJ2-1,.,CASSGYGGVSYNEQFF,TGTGCCAGCAGCGGGTACGGGGGGGTCTCCTACAATGAGCAGTTCTTC
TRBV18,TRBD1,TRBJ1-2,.,CASSPETGLNYGYTF,TGTGCCAGCTCACCTGAGACAGGGCTTAACTATGGCTACACCTTC
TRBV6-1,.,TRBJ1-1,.,CASSEVGGQAFF,TGTGCCAGCAGTGAAGTGGGAGGTCAAGCTTTCTTT